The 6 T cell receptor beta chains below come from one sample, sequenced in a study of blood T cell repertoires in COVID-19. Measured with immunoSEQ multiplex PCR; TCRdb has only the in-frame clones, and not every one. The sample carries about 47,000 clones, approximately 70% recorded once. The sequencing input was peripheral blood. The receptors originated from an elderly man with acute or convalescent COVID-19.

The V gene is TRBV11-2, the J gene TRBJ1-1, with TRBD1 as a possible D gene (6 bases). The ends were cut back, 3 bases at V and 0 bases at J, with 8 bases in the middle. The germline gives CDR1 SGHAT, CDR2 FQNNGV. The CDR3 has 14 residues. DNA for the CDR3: TGTGCCAGCAGCTTGCAGGGGTTGAACACTGAAGCTTTCTTT. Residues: CASSLQGLNTEAFF.

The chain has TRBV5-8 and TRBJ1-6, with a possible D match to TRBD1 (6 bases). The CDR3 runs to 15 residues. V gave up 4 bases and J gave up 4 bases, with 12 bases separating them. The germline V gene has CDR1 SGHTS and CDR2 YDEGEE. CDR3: CASSIAQGYNSPLHF. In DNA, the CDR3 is TGTGCCAGCAGCATTGCGCAGGGGTATAATTCACCCCTCCACTTT.

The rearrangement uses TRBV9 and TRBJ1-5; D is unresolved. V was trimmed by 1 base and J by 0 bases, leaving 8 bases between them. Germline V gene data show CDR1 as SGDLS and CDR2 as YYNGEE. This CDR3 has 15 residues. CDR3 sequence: CASSVHQDSNQPQHF. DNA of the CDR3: TGTGCCAGCAGCGTACACCAGGATAGCAATCAGCCCCAGCATTTT.

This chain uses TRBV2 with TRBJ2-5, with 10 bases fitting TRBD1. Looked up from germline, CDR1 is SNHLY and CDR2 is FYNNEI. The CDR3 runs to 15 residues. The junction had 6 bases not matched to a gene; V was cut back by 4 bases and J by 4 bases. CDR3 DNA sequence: TGTGCCAGCAGTGGACGACAGGGGGCCCTAGAGACCCAGTACTTC. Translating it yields CASSGRQGALETQYF.

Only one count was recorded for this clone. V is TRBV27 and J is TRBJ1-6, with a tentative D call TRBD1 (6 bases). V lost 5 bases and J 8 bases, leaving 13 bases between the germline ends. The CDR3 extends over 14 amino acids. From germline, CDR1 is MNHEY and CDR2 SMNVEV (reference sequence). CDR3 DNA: TGTGCCAGCAGTAACCGGGACACAGATTCACCCCTCCACTTT. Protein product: CASSNRDTDSPLHF.

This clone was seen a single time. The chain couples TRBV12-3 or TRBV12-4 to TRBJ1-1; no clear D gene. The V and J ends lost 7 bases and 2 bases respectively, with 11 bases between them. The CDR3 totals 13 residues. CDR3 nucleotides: TGTGCCAGCACCTCCAGGTTTAACACTGAAGCTTTCTTT. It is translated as CASTSRFNTEAFF.